Listed below are T cell receptor beta chains from one sample, sequenced in a study of healthy donors' naive CD4 and CD8 T cells. MiXCR, run by TCRdb on the reads, gives a single entry per CDR3 protein. Among roughly 200,000 distinct CDR3 sequences listed, about 70% were seen once. The sequencing sample was made of naive CD4+ and CD8+ T cells sorted from blood, pooled from several donors. The source is a pool of human donors in good health; the sample pools cells from several healthy donors. The CDR3 runs from the conserved cysteine through the conserved F or W. Fields, in order: J gene, D gene, clone size, V gene, CDR3 DNA, CDR3 protein. The D gene is left open where the match is weak. Clone size is not always given. Where it is, it says once, few, many or a class for expanded clones.

j_call: TRBJ2-1
d_call: .
clone_size: .
v_call: TRBV27
cdr3_nt: TGTGCCAGCAGTTTATCATCAGGGTTGGACTACAATGAGCAGTTCTTC
cdr3_aa: CASSLSSGLDYNEQFF

j_call: TRBJ2-7
d_call: TRBD2
clone_size: .
v_call: TRBV2
cdr3_nt: TGTGCCAGCAGTGTCCAGCGGGAGTTCGACGAGCAGTACTTC
cdr3_aa: CASSVQREFDEQYF

j_call: TRBJ1-1
d_call: .
clone_size: .
v_call: TRBV30
cdr3_nt: TGTGCCTGGAGCCCGGGACTGTTGAACACTGAAGCTTTCTTT
cdr3_aa: CAWSPGLLNTEAFF

j_call: TRBJ2-7
d_call: .
clone_size: .
v_call: TRBV27
cdr3_nt: TGTGCCAGCAGTTTCCGGGCATACTACGAGCAGTACTTC
cdr3_aa: CASSFRAYYEQYF

j_call: TRBJ2-7
d_call: .
clone_size: few
v_call: TRBV29-1
cdr3_nt: TGCAGCGTTGTCTCTTTGGACAGAGCCTACGAGCAGTACTTC
cdr3_aa: CSVVSLDRAYEQYF

j_call: TRBJ2-1
d_call: TRBD2
clone_size: .
v_call: TRBV29-1
cdr3_nt: TGCAGCGTTGCGCTAGCGGTGACTCGAAATGAGCAGTTCTTC
cdr3_aa: CSVALAVTRNEQFF

j_call: TRBJ2-7
d_call: .
clone_size: .
v_call: TRBV20-1
cdr3_nt: TGCAGTGCTAGACCGGGGGTCTACGAGCAGTACTTC
cdr3_aa: CSARPGVYEQYF

j_call: TRBJ2-1
d_call: TRBD2
clone_size: .
v_call: TRBV27
cdr3_nt: TGTGCCAGCGGGACTAGCGGGTCCTACAATGAGCAGTTCTTC
cdr3_aa: CASGTSGSYNEQFF

j_call: TRBJ2-7
d_call: .
clone_size: few
v_call: TRBV5-6
cdr3_nt: TGTGCCAGCAGCTTGACGGGGTATGGAGCCGAGCAGTACTTC
cdr3_aa: CASSLTGYGAEQYF

j_call: TRBJ2-7
d_call: TRBD2
clone_size: .
v_call: TRBV4-1
cdr3_nt: TGCGCCAGCAGCCAAGCCCTGGGACTAGCGGGAGGAGGCTACGAGCAGTACTTC
cdr3_aa: CASSQALGLAGGGYEQYF

j_call: TRBJ2-6
d_call: .
clone_size: once
v_call: TRBV29-1
cdr3_nt: TGCAGCGTTGAAGCTGCGGAATCTGGGGCCAACGTCCTGACTTTC
cdr3_aa: CSVEAAESGANVLTF

j_call: TRBJ2-5
d_call: TRBD1
clone_size: .
v_call: TRBV12-3/TRBV12-4
cdr3_nt: TGTGCCAGCAGTCACAGGGGGCAGGAGACCCAGTACTTC
cdr3_aa: CASSHRGQETQYF

j_call: TRBJ2-7
d_call: .
clone_size: .
v_call: TRBV29-1
cdr3_nt: TGCAGCGCCGACAGAGGTAGCGAGCAGTACTTC
cdr3_aa: CSADRGSEQYF

j_call: TRBJ2-1
d_call: .
clone_size: .
v_call: TRBV5-5
cdr3_nt: TGTGCCAGCAGCTTGGCCTATACAGGCGAGCAGTTCTTC
cdr3_aa: CASSLAYTGEQFF

j_call: TRBJ1-1
d_call: TRBD1
clone_size: few
v_call: TRBV30
cdr3_nt: TGTGCCTGGGAGGGACAGTTGAACACTGAAGCTTTCTTT
cdr3_aa: CAWEGQLNTEAFF

j_call: TRBJ2-7
d_call: TRBD1
clone_size: once
v_call: TRBV28
cdr3_nt: TGTGCCAGCAGTTTCGGGGACAGGGTGGACGAGCAGTACTTC
cdr3_aa: CASSFGDRVDEQYF

j_call: TRBJ2-1
d_call: .
clone_size: .
v_call: TRBV4-3
cdr3_nt: TGCGCCAGCAGCCAAGCGACTAACGACAATGAGCAGTTCTTC
cdr3_aa: CASSQATNDNEQFF

j_call: TRBJ1-5
d_call: .
clone_size: few
v_call: TRBV27
cdr3_nt: TGTGCCAGCAGTGACCCAGGGGAGACTCAGCCCCAGCATTTT
cdr3_aa: CASSDPGETQPQHF

j_call: TRBJ1-1
d_call: TRBD1
clone_size: .
v_call: TRBV19
cdr3_nt: TGTGCCAGTAGTGAAAGGGACAGGAAAAATCCAATGAGCACTGAAGCTTTCTTT
cdr3_aa: CASSERDRKNPMSTEAFF

j_call: TRBJ2-2
d_call: .
clone_size: once
v_call: TRBV12-3/TRBV12-4
cdr3_nt: TGTGCCAGCAGTTTAGGGGGAGTTGGGACCGGGGAGCTGTTTTTT
cdr3_aa: CASSLGGVGTGELFF

j_call: TRBJ2-7
d_call: .
clone_size: .
v_call: TRBV27
cdr3_nt: TGTGCCAGCAGTTCGGCGACAGGAGACCTGGAGCAGTACTTC
cdr3_aa: CASSSATGDLEQYF

j_call: TRBJ1-6
d_call: TRBD1
clone_size: .
v_call: TRBV5-1
cdr3_nt: TGCGCCAGCAGCCCGTACCGACAGGGAAATTCACCCCTCCACTTT
cdr3_aa: CASSPYRQGNSPLHF

j_call: TRBJ2-5
d_call: .
clone_size: .
v_call: TRBV29-1
cdr3_nt: TGCAGCGTTGCAAGCAACCAAGAGACCCAGTACTTC
cdr3_aa: CSVASNQETQYF

j_call: TRBJ1-2
d_call: .
clone_size: .
v_call: TRBV12-3/TRBV12-4
cdr3_nt: TGTGCCAGCAGCCCGGGAGCTAACTATGGCTACACCTTC
cdr3_aa: CASSPGANYGYTF

j_call: TRBJ1-3
d_call: .
clone_size: .
v_call: TRBV12-3/TRBV12-4
cdr3_nt: TGTGCCAGCAGTTTGGGACTCGGGTATTTT
cdr3_aa: CASSLGLGYF

j_call: TRBJ2-1
d_call: .
clone_size: .
v_call: TRBV30
cdr3_nt: TGTGCCTGGATGGGTTCGAGCTCCTACAATGAGCAGTTCTTC
cdr3_aa: CAWMGSSSYNEQFF

j_call: TRBJ2-5
d_call: TRBD1
clone_size: .
v_call: TRBV6-2/TRBV6-3
cdr3_nt: TGTGCCAGCAGACCGACAGGGACGGAGACCCAGTACTTC
cdr3_aa: CASRPTGTETQYF

j_call: TRBJ1-1
d_call: .
clone_size: .
v_call: TRBV6-5
cdr3_nt: TGTGCCAGCAGTTACTGGTTGAACACTGAAGCTTTCTTT
cdr3_aa: CASSYWLNTEAFF

j_call: TRBJ1-4
d_call: TRBD1
clone_size: few
v_call: TRBV29-1
cdr3_nt: TGCAGCACGACGGGACAGGCGGATGAAAAACTGTTTTTT
cdr3_aa: CSTTGQADEKLFF

j_call: TRBJ2-1
d_call: TRBD2
clone_size: .
v_call: TRBV19
cdr3_nt: TGTGCCAGTAGCACTAGCGGGAGTAGTAATAATGAGCAGTTCTTC
cdr3_aa: CASSTSGSSNNEQFF

j_call: TRBJ2-7
d_call: .
clone_size: .
v_call: TRBV6-5
cdr3_nt: TGTGCCAGCAGTTACAGTCACAACTACGAGCAGTACTTC
cdr3_aa: CASSYSHNYEQYF

j_call: TRBJ2-1
d_call: TRBD1
clone_size: few
v_call: TRBV6-5
cdr3_nt: TGTGCCAGCAGTACGGACAGGAGCTCCTACAATGAGCAGTTCTTC
cdr3_aa: CASSTDRSSYNEQFF

j_call: TRBJ1-1
d_call: .
clone_size: few
v_call: TRBV29-1
cdr3_nt: TGCAGCGCCGGCGGCGTCGGTGAAGCTTTCTTT
cdr3_aa: CSAGGVGEAFF

j_call: TRBJ2-1
d_call: .
clone_size: .
v_call: TRBV11-2
cdr3_nt: TGTGCCAGCAGCTTAATCGGGGGACAGAACTACAATGAGCAGTTCTTC
cdr3_aa: CASSLIGGQNYNEQFF

j_call: TRBJ2-1
d_call: .
clone_size: .
v_call: TRBV6-5
cdr3_nt: TGTGCCAGCAGTTACCTATCTCTCGGTGAGCAGTTCTTC
cdr3_aa: CASSYLSLGEQFF

j_call: TRBJ2-7
d_call: .
clone_size: .
v_call: TRBV30
cdr3_nt: TGTGCCTGGAGTTCAGGGGTTGTGGAGCAGTACTTC
cdr3_aa: CAWSSGVVEQYF

j_call: TRBJ2-7
d_call: .
clone_size: .
v_call: TRBV11-2
cdr3_nt: TGTGCCAGCAGCCCGCACCTGGCGGGGACCTACGAGCAGTACTTC
cdr3_aa: CASSPHLAGTYEQYF

j_call: TRBJ1-1
d_call: TRBD1
clone_size: .
v_call: TRBV4-3
cdr3_nt: TGCGCCAGCAGCCACGGACAGGGAGTGAACACTGAAGCTTTCTTT
cdr3_aa: CASSHGQGVNTEAFF

j_call: TRBJ1-1
d_call: .
clone_size: .
v_call: TRBV30
cdr3_nt: TGTGCCTGGACGGACAAGAACACTGAAGCTTTCTTT
cdr3_aa: CAWTDKNTEAFF

j_call: TRBJ1-1
d_call: TRBD1
clone_size: .
v_call: TRBV27
cdr3_nt: TGTGCCAGCAGATCTACAGGGGGCACTGAGGCTTTCTTT
cdr3_aa: CASRSTGGTEAFF

j_call: TRBJ2-2
d_call: TRBD1
clone_size: .
v_call: TRBV11-3
cdr3_nt: TGTGCCAGCAGCTTCGGGACAGCGGATGCCGGGGAGCTGTTTTTT
cdr3_aa: CASSFGTADAGELFF

j_call: TRBJ1-6
d_call: TRBD1
clone_size: .
v_call: TRBV6-5
cdr3_nt: TGTGCCAGCAGACCGAAGACAGGGTACTCACCCCTCCACTTT
cdr3_aa: CASRPKTGYSPLHF

j_call: TRBJ2-1
d_call: .
clone_size: few
v_call: TRBV15
cdr3_nt: TGTGCCACCAGCAGAGATATCGCCAACATCCGCTACAATGAGCAGTTCTTC
cdr3_aa: CATSRDIANIRYNEQFF

j_call: TRBJ2-1
d_call: TRBD2
clone_size: .
v_call: TRBV5-1
cdr3_nt: TGCGCCAGCAGCGCCGGACTAGCGGGGAGCTCCTACAATGAGCAGTTCTTC
cdr3_aa: CASSAGLAGSSYNEQFF

j_call: TRBJ1-5
d_call: TRBD1
clone_size: once
v_call: TRBV12-3/TRBV12-4
cdr3_nt: TGTGCCAGCACTCACCGGGACAGGGAAGGCAATCAGCCCCAGCATTTT
cdr3_aa: CASTHRDREGNQPQHF

j_call: TRBJ2-7
d_call: .
clone_size: .
v_call: TRBV5-1
cdr3_nt: TGTGCCAGCTCTCTGGGAGCCTCCTACGAGCAGTACTTC
cdr3_aa: CASSLGASYEQYF

j_call: TRBJ1-4
d_call: TRBD1
clone_size: once
v_call: TRBV20-1
cdr3_nt: TGCAGTGCTAGAGCTCCCGGGACAGGGAGTGAAAAACTGTTTTTT
cdr3_aa: CSARAPGTGSEKLFF

j_call: TRBJ1-1
d_call: TRBD1
clone_size: .
v_call: TRBV5-5
cdr3_nt: TGTGCCAGCAGCGACCCCGGGACAGGGGACACTGAAGCTTTCTTT
cdr3_aa: CASSDPGTGDTEAFF